This T cell receptor beta chain was captured in a study of identical twins. Trimming removed 1 base from V and 2 bases from J, with 8 bases in between. The germline gives CDR1 SGHTA, CDR2 FQGNSA. This CDR3 is built from 14 residues. TCRdb itself ran the 5' RACE reads through MiXCR, one entry per CDR3 protein. The sample has hundreds of thousands of distinct CDR3 sequences, less than 25% seen once. These records were also assigned to another study, of T cells expressing NK-cell markers.

The chain joins TRBV7-2 to TRBJ1-2, with D tentatively TRBD1 (6 bases). The sample comprised CD4+ T cells sorted from blood. The sequence derives from a young woman in good health. CDR3 bases: TGTGCCAGCAGCTTAGTGGACAGCAACTATGGCTACACCTTC. Protein: CASSLVDSNYGYTF.